These T cell receptor beta chains were read from a single sample in a study of monozygotic twins with inflammatory bowel disease. One entry per CDR3 protein, without DNA, is what TCRdb gives after re-calling the 5' RACE reads. This sample's clone table lists about 160,000 distinct CDR3 sequences. Source material: blood. These TCRs come from a human donor with ulcerative colitis or Crohn's disease, or a healthy co-twin of an affected twin (not recorded which). Both conserved end residues are part of each CDR3. Fields, in order: J gene, CDR3 length, V gene, CDR3 protein.

J gene: TRBJ1-6
CDR3 length: 13
V gene: TRBV7-2
CDR3 protein: CASTQAYNSPLHF

J gene: TRBJ2-2
CDR3 length: 15
V gene: TRBV15
CDR3 protein: CATSRDPSGTGELFF

J gene: TRBJ2-7
CDR3 length: 16
V gene: TRBV11-2
CDR3 protein: CASSSPGEGSSYEQYF

J gene: TRBJ2-5
CDR3 length: 14
V gene: TRBV11-3
CDR3 protein: CASSPGDGGGLPTF

J gene: TRBJ2-2
CDR3 length: 13
V gene: TRBV7-2
CDR3 protein: CASRLDSPGELFF

J gene: TRBJ2-1
CDR3 length: 15
V gene: TRBV20-1
CDR3 protein: CSARPSGYLLAEQFF

J gene: TRBJ1-1
CDR3 length: 15
V gene: TRBV5-1
CDR3 protein: CASSLVSHRGTEAFF

J gene: TRBJ2-5
CDR3 length: 16
V gene: TRBV30
CDR3 protein: CAWSVPPSGGGLTQYF

J gene: TRBJ1-3
CDR3 length: 15
V gene: TRBV15
CDR3 protein: CATATGLASGNTIYF

J gene: TRBJ2-7
CDR3 length: 13
V gene: TRBV20-1
CDR3 protein: CSALAGSIYEQYF

J gene: TRBJ1-5
CDR3 length: 18
V gene: TRBV20-1
CDR3 protein: CSARATRTGSYSNQPQHF

J gene: TRBJ1-4
CDR3 length: 18
V gene: TRBV3-1
CDR3 protein: CASSQGTEIYATNEKLFF

J gene: TRBJ1-5
CDR3 length: 16
V gene: TRBV19
CDR3 protein: CASSIPTVGPWEPQHF

J gene: TRBJ2-5
CDR3 length: 13
V gene: TRBV20-1
CDR3 protein: CSASPVEEETQYF

J gene: TRBJ1-1
CDR3 length: 17
V gene: TRBV12-3/TRBV12-4
CDR3 protein: CASSLALLGARNTEAFF

J gene: TRBJ2-2
CDR3 length: 16
V gene: TRBV6-1
CDR3 protein: CASTMGQLPNTGELFF

J gene: TRBJ2-1
CDR3 length: 16
V gene: TRBV15
CDR3 protein: CATSRGSSGSYNEQFF

J gene: TRBJ2-7
CDR3 length: 14
V gene: TRBV4-3
CDR3 protein: CASSQAGGVYEQYF

J gene: TRBJ1-6
CDR3 length: 16
V gene: TRBV7-8
CDR3 protein: CASSLSLGRENSPLHF

J gene: TRBJ1-5
CDR3 length: 12
V gene: TRBV20-1
CDR3 protein: CSGQGGNQPQHF

J gene: TRBJ2-3
CDR3 length: 14
V gene: TRBV5-1
CDR3 protein: CASSLAANTDTQYF

J gene: TRBJ1-5
CDR3 length: 16
V gene: TRBV7-2
CDR3 protein: CASSLVGTGTNQPQHF

J gene: TRBJ2-3
CDR3 length: 13
V gene: TRBV15
CDR3 protein: CATGDPGSRTQYF

J gene: TRBJ2-3
CDR3 length: 16
V gene: TRBV5-1
CDR3 protein: CASSLRLAGGTDTQYF

J gene: TRBJ2-7
CDR3 length: 15
V gene: TRBV7-2
CDR3 protein: CASSLARTSSYEQYF

J gene: TRBJ2-1
CDR3 length: 16
V gene: TRBV20-1
CDR3 protein: CSARGTVAGEGDEQFF

J gene: TRBJ2-5
CDR3 length: 14
V gene: TRBV7-2
CDR3 protein: CASSPRRIQETQYF

J gene: TRBJ2-1
CDR3 length: 14
V gene: TRBV28
CDR3 protein: CASSLAVSYDEQFF

J gene: TRBJ1-1
CDR3 length: 14
V gene: TRBV18
CDR3 protein: CASSPDRGNTEAFF

J gene: TRBJ2-3
CDR3 length: 15
V gene: TRBV12-3/TRBV12-4
CDR3 protein: CASSQGGLGTDTQYF

J gene: TRBJ2-7
CDR3 length: 14
V gene: TRBV9
CDR3 protein: CASSRGQGSYEQYF

J gene: TRBJ1-5
CDR3 length: 15
V gene: TRBV9
CDR3 protein: CASSVGAYSNQPQHF

J gene: TRBJ2-1
CDR3 length: 14
V gene: TRBV20-1
CDR3 protein: CSAPRQGLGNEQFF

J gene: TRBJ1-4
CDR3 length: 16
V gene: TRBV5-1
CDR3 protein: CASSPVGEGAHEKLFF

J gene: TRBJ2-5
CDR3 length: 15
V gene: TRBV5-1
CDR3 protein: CASSLVLQKQETQYF

J gene: TRBJ2-5
CDR3 length: 17
V gene: TRBV4-2
CDR3 protein: CASSPRSGRGGQETQYF

J gene: TRBJ1-5
CDR3 length: 14
V gene: TRBV27
CDR3 protein: CASSFQGGIQPQHF

J gene: TRBJ2-7
CDR3 length: 14
V gene: TRBV9
CDR3 protein: CASSVETGLYEQYF

J gene: TRBJ1-1
CDR3 length: 14
V gene: TRBV5-6
CDR3 protein: CASSLDRGPTEAFF

J gene: TRBJ2-7
CDR3 length: 16
V gene: TRBV5-6
CDR3 protein: CASSLGQGWLSYEQYF

J gene: TRBJ2-5
CDR3 length: 12
V gene: TRBV29-1
CDR3 protein: CSVERKRGTQYF

J gene: TRBJ2-1
CDR3 length: 14
V gene: TRBV3-1
CDR3 protein: CASSQTGGRGEQFF

J gene: TRBJ1-4
CDR3 length: 13
V gene: TRBV12-3/TRBV12-4
CDR3 protein: CASSSGPNEKLFF

J gene: TRBJ2-3
CDR3 length: 13
V gene: TRBV5-1
CDR3 protein: CASTTGGSDTQYF

J gene: TRBJ2-6
CDR3 length: 13
V gene: TRBV27
CDR3 protein: CASRNSGANVLTF

J gene: TRBJ2-7
CDR3 length: 13
V gene: TRBV7-2
CDR3 protein: CASSLGGGYEQYF

J gene: TRBJ1-2
CDR3 length: 11
V gene: TRBV28
CDR3 protein: CASSLGRGYTF

J gene: TRBJ2-1
CDR3 length: 14
V gene: TRBV18
CDR3 protein: CASSPPVRGNEQFF